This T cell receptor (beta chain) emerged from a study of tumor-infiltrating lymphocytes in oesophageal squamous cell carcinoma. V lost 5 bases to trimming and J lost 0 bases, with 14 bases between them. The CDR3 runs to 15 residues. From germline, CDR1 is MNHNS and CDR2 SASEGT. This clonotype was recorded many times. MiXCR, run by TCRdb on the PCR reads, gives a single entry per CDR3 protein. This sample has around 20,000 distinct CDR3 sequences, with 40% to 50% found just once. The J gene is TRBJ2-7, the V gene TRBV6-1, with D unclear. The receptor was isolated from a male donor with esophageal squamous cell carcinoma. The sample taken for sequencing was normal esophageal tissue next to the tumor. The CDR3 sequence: CASSRSSDFSYEQYF. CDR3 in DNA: TGTGCCAGCAGTCGATCCAGTGATTTCTCCTACGAGCAGTACTTC.